Here is one T cell receptor (beta chain) with its context. Its antigen target is currently unknown. No base quality information exists; no much larger clone differs at one position. The sample is drawn from a study of Ad26.COV2.S vaccination and SARS-CoV-2 variants (dated by TCRdb to about 2021). For the wider study: Vaccine-arm donors came from COV1001, a multicentre, randomized, double-blind, placebo-controlled phase I-IIa trial of Ad26.COV2.S in healthy adults. Participants in the trial were split at random into five groups of five each, receiving low-dose or high-dose Ad26.COV2.S once or twice, or else placebo on both occasions. TCRbeta repertoire sequencing was used to assess the specificity and breadth of SARS-CoV-2-reactive T cell receptors after Ad26.COV2.S vaccination. A total of approximately 30 samples were included in the TCR-sequenced set, comprising roughly 19 Ad26.COV2.S vaccine recipients, 5 placebo recipients and 8 SARS-CoV-2 convalescent individuals. Investigators remained blinded to trial group allocation during experiments and outcome assessment. Ad26.COV2.S was given intramuscularly at 5x10^10 or 1x10^11 viral particles, as a single shot or as two shots 56 days apart. Overall results and qualifications from the work: The study was not powered for comparison of responses between vaccine doses or regimens. It was noted by the authors that total T cell responses may have been underestimated by the TCR breadth and depth analyses. After vaccination, spike-specific CD8+ and CD4+ T cell responses were reported to show substantial breadth. Ad26.COV2.S recipients had higher spike-specific TCR breadth than placebo recipients (P = 0.0014). Vaccine and placebo recipients had comparable non-spike TCR breadth, which fits with the vaccine containing only spike.

TCRbeta CDR3 regions were sequenced with the immunoSEQ Assay. After extraction, genomic DNA underwent amplification by bias-controlled multiplex PCR, followed by high-throughput sequencing. Processing in the source paper ran as follows. To quantify the absolute abundance of each unique TCRbeta CDR3 region, sequences were collapsed and filtered. Usable DNA was measured by amplifying reference genes present in all nucleated cells, and TCRbeta template counts were normalized to that usable DNA to estimate T cell fraction. Repertoire TCRs were annotated as SARS-CoV-2-specific when V gene, CDR3 amino acid sequence and J gene were exactly matched to a known reactive TCR set. The reference SARS-CoV-2 TCR set was derived from MIRA and filtered for enrichment in COVID-19-positive ImmuneCODE repertoires, a step that removed public or cross-reactive TCRs. Using the MIRA antigens, annotated TCRs were further analysed by specific ORF or by position within an ORF. Depth was the summed frequency of annotated unique rearrangements, while breadth was defined as annotated unique rearrangements over total unique productive rearrangements. TCR breadth was compared between groups using two-sided Wilcoxon rank-sum tests. TCRdb carries this immuneACCESS record with in-frame sequences only. Its versions omit some clonotypes, under half of them owing to an unresolved V gene in the studies checked, with the rest unexplained. From that table come the V and J calls and clone size; the DNA was used to work out D and trimming. The sample table lists 300,000 to 400,000 clones, around 86% of them with a count of one. The ten largest clonotypes hold roughly 3.2% of the sample.

The treatment or condition label of this sample denotes: over 15 received Ad26.COV2.S at low or high dose, single or two shots; about five received placebo; per-sample allocation not given. Repertoires of vaccine and placebo recipients were sequenced from samples taken on day 63 after the first injection. Cohort 1b enrolled roughly 25 adults aged 18-55 years at a single site in Boston, USA, between 29 July and 7 August 2020. Ad26.COV2.S was a replication-incompetent adenovirus type 26 vector that expressed a prefusion-stabilized SARS-CoV-2 spike protein derived from the original Wuhan strain. CDR1 and CDR2 are read off the germline V gene as MNHEY and SVGEGT. The CDR3, from cysteine to phenylalanine, totals 15 residues. Only the CDR3 DNA is retained, 45 bases long and in frame from the first base. Trimming removed 5 bases from V and 16 bases from J; the gene matches leave 17 bases unexplained.

The receptor was derived from a person aged 18-60 years who received the Ad26.COV2.S COVID-19 vaccine or a placebo. The chain is encoded by TRBV6-2 or TRBV6-3 joined to TRBJ2-1, with 10 bases in between that match TRBD2. This sample comprised peripheral blood, obtained in a trial of Ad26.COV2.S vaccine versus placebo. Read as DNA, the sequence is TGTGCCAGCAGTCCCGGGACTAGCGCTCCGTTGGGAGGATTCTTC. The resulting protein is CASSPGTSAPLGGFF.